This T cell receptor (beta chain) is from a study of blood T cell repertoires in COVID-19. Study-wide context: Samples came from the United States, Italy and Spain, spanning acute and convalescent COVID-19. Sample material is recorded as cDNA or gDNA derived from T cells, B-cell-depleted T cells, or PBMCs.

This CDR3 is built from 15 residues. Per the germline V gene, CDR1 is SGHRS and CDR2 is YFSETQ. The germline V and J ends were trimmed by 0 bases and 1 base, with 7 bases remaining between them. Sequencing was performed with immunoSEQ multiplex PCR; in TCRdb, only in-frame clones are kept and a portion is missing. This table has 200,000 to 250,000 clones, about 80% appearing once. This chain joins TRBV5-1 and TRBJ2-2, with D unresolved. This receptor was obtained from a woman at least 80 years old with acute or convalescent COVID-19. Specimen: peripheral blood. The CDR3 is CASSLAVWNTGELFF. CDR3 DNA: TGCGCCAGCAGCTTGGCCGTGTGGAACACCGGGGAGCTGTTTTTT.